The source of this T cell receptor beta chain is a study of regulatory T cells in long-lasting Graves disease. The time point: persistent/refractory GD, antithyroid drugs over 5 years with positive TRAb. PBMCs were the source of the RNA used for TCR sequencing. The CDR3 contains 13 residues. Germline CDR1 reads SGHTA; CDR2 reads FQGNSA. The ends were cut back, 7 bases at V and 3 bases at J, with 7 bases in the middle. Relying on iRepertoire HTBI primers and Arm-PCR of CDR3 regions, the team built TCR beta libraries. TCRdb reprocessed the multiplex PCR reads with MiXCR, giving one entry per CDR3 protein. The data hold about 460,000 distinct CDR3 sequences, with roughly 23% observed a single time. This clonotype was recorded at least ten times.

The chain joins TRBV7-2 to TRBJ2-6; D is unclear. The specimen comprised peripheral blood mononuclear cells (PBMCs), sampled when the disease was refractory, from a patient treated with antithyroid drugs. The receptor's source is a female donor with Graves disease. The CDR3 spells CASTNLGANVLTF. In DNA form, the CDR3 reads TGTGCCAGCACCAATCTTGGGGCCAACGTCCTGACTTTC.